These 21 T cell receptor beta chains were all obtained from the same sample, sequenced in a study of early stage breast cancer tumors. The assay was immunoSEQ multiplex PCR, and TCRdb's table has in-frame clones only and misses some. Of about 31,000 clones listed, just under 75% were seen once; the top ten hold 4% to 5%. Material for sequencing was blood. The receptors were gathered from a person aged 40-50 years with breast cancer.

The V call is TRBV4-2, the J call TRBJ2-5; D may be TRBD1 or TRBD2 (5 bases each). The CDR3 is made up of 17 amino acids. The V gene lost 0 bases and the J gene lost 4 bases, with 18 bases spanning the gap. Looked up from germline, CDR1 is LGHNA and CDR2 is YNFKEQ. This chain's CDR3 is CASSQDGASRGGETQYF. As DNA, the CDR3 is TGTGCCAGCAGCCAAGACGGGGCTTCCAGAGGAGGAGAGACCCAGTACTTC.

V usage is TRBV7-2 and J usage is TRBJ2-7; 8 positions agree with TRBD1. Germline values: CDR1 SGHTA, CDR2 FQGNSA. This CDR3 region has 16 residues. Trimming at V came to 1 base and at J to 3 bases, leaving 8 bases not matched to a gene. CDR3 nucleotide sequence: TGTGCCAGCAGCTTAGTGGGTGGACAGGGAGGCTACGAGCAGTACTTC. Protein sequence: CASSLVGGQGGYEQYF.

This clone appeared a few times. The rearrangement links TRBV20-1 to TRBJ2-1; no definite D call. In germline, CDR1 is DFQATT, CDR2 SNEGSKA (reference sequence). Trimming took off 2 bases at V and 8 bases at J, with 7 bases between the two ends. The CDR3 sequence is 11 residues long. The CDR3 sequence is CSARNEDEQFF. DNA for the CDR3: TGCAGTGCTAGAAATGAGGATGAGCAGTTCTTC.

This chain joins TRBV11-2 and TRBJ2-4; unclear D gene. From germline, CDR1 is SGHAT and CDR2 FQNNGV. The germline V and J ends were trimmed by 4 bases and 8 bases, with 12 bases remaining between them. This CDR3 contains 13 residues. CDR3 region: CASSSAGSDIQYF. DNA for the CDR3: TGTGCCAGCAGCTCCGCCGGATCCGACATTCAGTACTTC.

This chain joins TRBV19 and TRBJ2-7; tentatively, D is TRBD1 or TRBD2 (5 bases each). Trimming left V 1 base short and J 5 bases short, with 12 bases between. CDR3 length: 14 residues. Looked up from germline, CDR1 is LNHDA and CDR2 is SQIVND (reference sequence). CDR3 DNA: TGTGCCAGTAGTATAGTGAGGGGTTCCCACGAGCAGTACTTC. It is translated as CASSIVRGSHEQYF.

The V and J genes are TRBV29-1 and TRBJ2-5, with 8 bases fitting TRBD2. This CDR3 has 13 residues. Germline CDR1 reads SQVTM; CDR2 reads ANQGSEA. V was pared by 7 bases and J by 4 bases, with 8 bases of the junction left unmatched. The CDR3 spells CSAAGSGGETQYF. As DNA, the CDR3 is TGCAGCGCCGCAGGAAGCGGGGGAGAGACCCAGTACTTC.

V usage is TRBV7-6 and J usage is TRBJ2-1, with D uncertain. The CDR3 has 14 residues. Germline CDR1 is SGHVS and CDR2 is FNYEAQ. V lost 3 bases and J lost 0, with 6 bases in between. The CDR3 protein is CASSFSSSYNEQFF. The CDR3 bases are TGTGCCAGCAGCTTTTCCAGCTCCTACAATGAGCAGTTCTTC.

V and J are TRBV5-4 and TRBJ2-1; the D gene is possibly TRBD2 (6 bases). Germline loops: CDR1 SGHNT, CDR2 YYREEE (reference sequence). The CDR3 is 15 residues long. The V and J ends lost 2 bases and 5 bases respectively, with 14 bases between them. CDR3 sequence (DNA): TGTGCCAGCAGCTTAAAGTCGGGAGCAGACAATGAGCAGTTCTTC. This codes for CASSLKSGADNEQFF.

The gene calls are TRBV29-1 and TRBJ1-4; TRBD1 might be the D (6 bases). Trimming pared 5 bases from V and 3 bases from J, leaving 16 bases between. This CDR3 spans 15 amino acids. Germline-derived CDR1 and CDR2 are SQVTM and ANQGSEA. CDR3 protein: CSVPIGGHPNEKLFF. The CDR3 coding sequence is TGCAGCGTTCCCATCGGGGGACATCCTAATGAAAAACTGTTTTTT.

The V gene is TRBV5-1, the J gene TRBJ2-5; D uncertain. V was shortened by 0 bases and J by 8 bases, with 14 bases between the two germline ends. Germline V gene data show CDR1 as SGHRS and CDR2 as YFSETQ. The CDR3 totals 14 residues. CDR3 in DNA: TGCGCCAGCAGCTTGGACGTCGGGCAAGGAACCCAGTACTTC. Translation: CASSLDVGQGTQYF.

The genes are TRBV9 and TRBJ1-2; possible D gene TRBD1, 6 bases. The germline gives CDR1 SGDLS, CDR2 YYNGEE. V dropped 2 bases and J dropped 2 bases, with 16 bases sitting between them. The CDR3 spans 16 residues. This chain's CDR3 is CASSVGGERGNYGYTF. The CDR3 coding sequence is TGTGCCAGCAGCGTTGGTGGCGAAAGGGGGAACTATGGCTACACCTTC.

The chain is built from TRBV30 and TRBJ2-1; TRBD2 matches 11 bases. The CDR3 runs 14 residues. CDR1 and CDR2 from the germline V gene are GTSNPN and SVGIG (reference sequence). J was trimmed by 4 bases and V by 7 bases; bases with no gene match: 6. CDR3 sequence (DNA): TGTGCCTCGCATATAGCGGGAGGGTACAATGAGCAGTTCTTC. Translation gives CASHIAGGYNEQFF. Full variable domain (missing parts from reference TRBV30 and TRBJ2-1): SQTIHQWPATLVQPVGSPLSLECTVEGTSNPNLYWYRQAAGRGLQLLFYSVGIGQISSEVPQNLSASRPQDRQFILSSKKLLLSDSGFYLCASHIAGGYNEQFFGPGTRLTVL.

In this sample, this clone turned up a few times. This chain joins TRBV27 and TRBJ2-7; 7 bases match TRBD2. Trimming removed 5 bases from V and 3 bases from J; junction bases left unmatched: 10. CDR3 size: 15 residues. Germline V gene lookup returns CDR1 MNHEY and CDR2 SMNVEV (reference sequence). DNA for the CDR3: TGTGCCAGCAGTCTCGGGGCGGGAGATCACTACGAGCAGTACTTC. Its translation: CASSLGAGDHYEQYF.

The CDR3 spells CASSPGRPTGELFF. The CDR3 nucleotides read TGTGCCAGCAGCCCGGGACGGCCAACCGGGGAGCTGTTTTTT. This chain connects TRBV11-3 to TRBJ2-2, with D tentatively TRBD1 or TRBD2 (5 bases each). Germline-derived CDR1 and CDR2 are SGHNT and YENEEA. The CDR3 extends over 14 amino acids. Between the trimmed V and J ends, which lost 5 bases and 5 bases, there was a span of 12 bases. The whole variable domain, remainder taken from reference TRBV11-3 and TRBJ2-2, is EAGVVQSPRYKIIEKKQPVAFWCNPISGHNTLYWYLQNLGQGPELLIRYENEEAVDDSQLPKDRFSAERLKGVDSTLKIQPAELGDSAVYLCASSPGRPTGELFFGEGSRLTVL.

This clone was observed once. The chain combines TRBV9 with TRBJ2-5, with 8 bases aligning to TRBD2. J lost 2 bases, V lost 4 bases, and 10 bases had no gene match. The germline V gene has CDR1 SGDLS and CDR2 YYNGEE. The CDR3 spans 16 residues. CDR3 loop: CASSSRGGRVQETQYF. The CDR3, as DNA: TGTGCCAGCAGCTCTCGGGGGGGAAGGGTTCAAGAGACCCAGTACTTC.

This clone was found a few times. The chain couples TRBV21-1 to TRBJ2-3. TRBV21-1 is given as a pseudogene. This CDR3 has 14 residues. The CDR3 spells CASSKGSHTDTQYF. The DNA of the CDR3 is TGTGCCAGCAGCAAAGGAAGTCACACAGATACGCAGTATTTT.

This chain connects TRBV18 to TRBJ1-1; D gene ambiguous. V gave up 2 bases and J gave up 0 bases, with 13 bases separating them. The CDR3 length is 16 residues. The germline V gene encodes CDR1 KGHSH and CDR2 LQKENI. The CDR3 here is CASSPADLSLNTEAFF. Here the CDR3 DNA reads TGTGCCAGCTCACCAGCGGATCTGTCCCTGAACACTGAAGCTTTCTTT.

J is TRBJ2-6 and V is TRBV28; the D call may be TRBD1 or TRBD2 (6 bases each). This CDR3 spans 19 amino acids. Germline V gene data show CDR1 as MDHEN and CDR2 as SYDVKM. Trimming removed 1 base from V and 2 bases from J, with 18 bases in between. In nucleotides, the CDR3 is TGTGCCAGCAGTTTATTTGATCGGGGGCGCGTGACTGGGGCCAACGTCCTGACTTTC. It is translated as CASSLFDRGRVTGANVLTF.

CDR3 DNA sequence: TGTGCCAGCAGCTTAGGAGACTACGAGCAGTACTTC. Its protein is CASSLGDYEQYF. The rearrangement uses TRBV5-5 and TRBJ2-7, with D unresolved. Between the trimmed V and J ends, which lost 2 bases and 3 bases, there was a span of 6 bases. Germline V CDR1 and CDR2: SGHKS, YYEKEE (reference sequence). This CDR3 has 12 residues.

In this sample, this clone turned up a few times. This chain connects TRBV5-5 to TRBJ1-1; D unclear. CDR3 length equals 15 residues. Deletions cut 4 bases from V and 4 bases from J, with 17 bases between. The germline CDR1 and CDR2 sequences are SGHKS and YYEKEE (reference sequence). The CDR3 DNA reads TGTGCCAGCAGCCTGGGGTGGCTAAGGACCACTGAAGCTTTCTTT. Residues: CASSLGWLRTTEAFF.

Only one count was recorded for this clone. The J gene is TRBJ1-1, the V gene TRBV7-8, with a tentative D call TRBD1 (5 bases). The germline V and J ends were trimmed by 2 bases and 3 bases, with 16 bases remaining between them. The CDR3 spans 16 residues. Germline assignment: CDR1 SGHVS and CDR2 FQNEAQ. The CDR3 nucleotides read TGTGCCAGCAGCTTATGGGTCCGGGACGGACACACTGAAGCTTTCTTT. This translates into CASSLWVRDGHTEAFF.